The 24 T cell receptor beta chains given below trace back to one sample, sequenced in a study of control samples from healthy donors and cancer patients. Sequenced by immunoSEQ multiplex PCR; TCRdb stores in-frame clones only, minus some. The table includes about 160,000 clones, around 96% detected once. Sequencing used blood. These receptors came from a woman in her forties in good health.

The chain joins TRBV3-1 (or the pseudogene TRBV3-2) to TRBJ1-2; a possible D gene is TRBD1 (5 bases). CDR1 is LGHDT and CDR2 is YNNKEL in the germline V gene (reference sequence). CDR3 size: 14 residues. V was cut by 4 bases and J by 6 bases, with 15 bases left in between. The CDR3 coding sequence is TGTGCCAGCAGCCCCTGGGCAGGGAGCGATGGCTACACCTTC. Translating it yields CASSPWAGSDGYTF.

The CDR3 region is CASSGEGQGWGAFF. The CDR3 DNA is TGTGCCAGCAGTGGGGAGGGACAGGGGTGGGGAGCTTTCTTT. The rearrangement links TRBV25-1 to TRBJ1-1; 10 bases are a match to TRBD1. This CDR3 contains 14 residues. Germline trimming cut 4 bases from V and 10 bases from J; bases unmatched to any gene: 9. Germline assignment: CDR1 MGHDK and CDR2 SYGVNS.

This rearrangement joins TRBV2 to TRBJ2-7, with a tentative D call TRBD2 (7 bases). In germline, CDR1 is SNHLY, CDR2 FYNNEI. CDR3 length: 13 amino acids. The ends were cut back, 4 bases at V and 7 bases at J, with 14 bases in the middle. The CDR3 nucleotides read TGTGCCAGCAGTGCTATCAGGGGAGGGGAGCAGTACTTC. Encoded protein: CASSAIRGGEQYF.

To note about this clone: A read error may produce the germline difference seen at one junction end. At the DNA level, this CDR3 is encoded by other sequences in the same sample as well. This chain connects TRBV7-2 to TRBJ2-5, with D perhaps TRBD2 (5 bases). Germline CDR1 reads SGHTA; CDR2 reads FQGNSA. The CDR3 loop spans 15 amino acids. The CDR3 here is CASSLAFQRGETQYF. CDR3 in DNA: TGTGCCAGCAGTTTAGCGTTTCAGCGCGGGGAGACCCAGTACTTC.

This clone appeared a single time. V is TRBV14 and J is TRBJ2-1; 9 positions match TRBD2. The V gene's germline CDR1 is SGHDN and CDR2 FVKESK. The junction had 2 bases not matched to a gene; V was cut back by 4 bases and J by 1 base. The CDR3 is 15 residues long. This CDR3 reads CASSPGLASYNEQFF. The CDR3 nucleotides read TGTGCCAGCAGCCCGGGACTAGCTTCCTACAATGAGCAGTTCTTC.

V is TRBV7-2 and J is TRBJ2-7; TRBD2 agrees at 9 bases. The CDR3 length is 14 residues. Losses at the gene ends were 3 bases for V and 5 bases for J; bases not matched to a gene: 5. The germline V gene has CDR1 SGHTA and CDR2 FQGNSA. The CDR3 here is CASSFLAGTNEQYF. CDR3 DNA sequence: TGTGCCAGCAGCTTCCTAGCGGGAACCAACGAGCAGTACTTC.

The chain recombines TRBV10-3 with TRBJ1-2, with D perhaps TRBD1 (5 bases). The V and J ends lost 3 bases and 4 bases respectively, with 15 bases between them. Germline V gene sequence: CDR1 ENHRY, CDR2 SYGVKD. The CDR3 spans 15 residues. The DNA of the CDR3 is TGTGCCATCAGTGAAATCAGGGCAAGGATCTATGGCTACACCTTC. It specifies CAISEIRARIYGYTF.

The genes are TRBV19 and TRBJ1-5; D ambiguous. Germline V lookup: CDR1 LNHDA, CDR2 SQIVND (reference sequence). This CDR3 is built from 13 residues. V lost 5 bases and J 1 base, leaving 6 bases between the germline ends. The CDR3 spells CASSSPSNQPQHF. CDR3 in DNA: TGTGCCAGTAGTTCACCGAGCAATCAGCCCCAGCATTTT. The variable domain in full, completed from reference TRBV19 and TRBJ1-5, reads DGGITQSPKYLFRKEGQNVTLSCEQNLNHDAMYWYRQDPGQGLRLIYYSQIVNDFQKGDIAEGYSVSREKKESFPLTVTSAQKNPTAFYLCASSSPSNQPQHFGDGTRLSIL.

This clone was counted once. The chain carries TRBV12-3 or TRBV12-4 and TRBJ1-1; no clear D gene. The CDR3 covers 12 residues. Trimming left V 1 base short and J 8 bases short, with 8 bases between. CDR3 in amino acids: CASSLVDLEAFF. The CDR3 DNA is TGTGCCAGCAGTTTAGTGGACCTAGAAGCTTTCTTT.

The chain joins TRBV9 to TRBJ1-2; D gene ambiguous. Germline CDR1 SGDLS, CDR2 YYNGEE. The CDR3 is 13 amino acids. Between the trimmed V and J ends, which lost 3 bases and 5 bases, there was a span of 11 bases. The CDR3 bases are TGTGCCAGCAGCGAGGGCCAAGATTATGGCTACACCTTC. This codes for CASSEGQDYGYTF. Full variable domain (missing parts from reference TRBV9 and TRBJ1-2): DSGVTQTPKHLITATGQRVTLRCSPRSGDLSVYWYQQSLDQGLQFLIQYYNGEERAKGNILERFSAQQFPDLHSELNLSSLELGDSALYFCASSEGQDYGYTFGSGTRLTVV.

The rearrangement joins TRBV6-2 or TRBV6-3 to TRBJ1-2, with 12 nucleotides matching TRBD1. In germline, CDR1 is MNHEY, CDR2 SVGEGT. J gave up 4 bases and V 4 bases, and 10 bases lay outside the gene matches. This CDR3 is built from 17 residues. CDR3 DNA: TGTGCCAGCAGTTTCGAAGGGGACAGGGGGCGAGCCTATGGCTACACCTTC. Translating it yields CASSFEGDRGRAYGYTF.

The gene calls are TRBV4-1 and TRBJ1-2; D is ambiguous. The CDR3 length is 14 residues. Germline assignment: CDR1 MGHRA and CDR2 YSYEKL. V was cut by 0 bases and J by 4 bases, with 9 bases left in between. CDR3: CASSQDAVIYGYTF. Written as DNA, the CDR3 is TGCGCCAGCAGCCAAGATGCGGTCATCTATGGCTACACCTTC.

The J gene is TRBJ1-6, the V gene TRBV19; D call uncertain. There are 15 residues in the CDR3. Germline V gives CDR1 LNHDA, CDR2 SQIVND (reference sequence). V was pared by 3 bases and J by 5 bases, with 11 bases between. This chain's CDR3 is CASSIRQADNSPLHF. The CDR3 DNA follows: TGTGCCAGTAGTATCCGGCAGGCCGATAATTCACCCCTCCACTTT.

This clone was counted a few times. The chain joins TRBV5-4 to TRBJ2-7; the match to TRBD2 covers 7 bases. The CDR3 contains 15 residues. Germline CDR1 reads SGHNT; CDR2 reads YYREEE (reference sequence). The V gene end was trimmed by 6 bases and the J gene end by 5 bases; junction bases not matched to a gene: 14. The CDR3 nucleotides are TGTGCCAGCACCATTTCCCACGGGGGGTACAACGAGCAGTACTTC. This sequence encodes CASTISHGGYNEQYF. The complete variable domain, with remaining parts taken from reference TRBV5-4 and TRBJ2-7, reads ETGVTQSPTHLIKTRGQQVTLRCSSQSGHNTVSWYQQALGQGPQFIFQYYREEENGRGNFPPRFSGLQFPNYSSELNVNALELDDSALYLCASTISHGGYNEQYFGPGTRLTVT.

This sequence joins TRBV10-3 and TRBJ2-1; 7 nucleotides match TRBD2. The ends lost 7 bases at V and 9 bases at J; junction bases unmatched: 15. The CDR3 has 15 amino acids. CDR1 ENHRY and CDR2 SYGVKD come from the germline V gene. CDR3 amino acids: CAITRGGADIREQFF. The CDR3 DNA reads TGTGCCATCACTCGCGGGGGAGCCGATATCCGTGAGCAGTTCTTC.

The gene calls are TRBV7-2 and TRBJ1-2; D is unclear. V shed 1 base and J shed 5 bases, with 8 bases lying between them. Germline loops: CDR1 SGHTA, CDR2 FQGNSA. The CDR3 is 13 residues long. The DNA for the CDR3 is TGTGCCAGCAGCTTAGAGATGGATTATGGCTACACCTTC. Encoded protein: CASSLEMDYGYTF.

The rearrangement joins TRBV6-1 to TRBJ2-1; 13 bases match TRBD2. This CDR3 contains 16 residues. Germline trimming cut 2 bases from V and 9 bases from J; bases unmatched to any gene: 7. In germline, CDR1 is MNHNS, CDR2 SASEGT. The chain's CDR3 is CASSESRGLAGVEQFF. For the CDR3, the DNA is TGTGCCAGCAGTGAAAGCCGAGGACTAGCGGGAGTTGAGCAGTTCTTC.

V and J are TRBV20-1 and TRBJ1-2; no clear D. This CDR3 has 10 residues. Germline V gene sequence: CDR1 DFQATT, CDR2 SNEGSKA (reference sequence). V was shortened by 0 bases and J by 10 bases, with 6 bases between the two germline ends. In DNA form, the CDR3 reads TGCAGTGCTAGAGATCTGGTCTACACCTTC. Its translation is CSARDLVYTF.

This clone was seen a few times. The rearrangement uses TRBV9 and TRBJ2-7, with TRBD2 identical over 7 bases. Trimming removed 4 bases from V and 2 bases from J; junction bases left unmatched: 12. CDR3 length equals 16 residues. CDR1 and CDR2 from the germline V gene are SGDLS and YYNGEE. CDR3 in DNA: TGTGCCAGCAGCTACTCTTTCGGGACTAATACCTACGAGCAGTACTTC. Translation: CASSYSFGTNTYEQYF.

The table lists this clone with a few counts. This chain connects TRBV9 to TRBJ1-5, with D unclear. CDR3 length: 14 residues. CDR1 is SGDLS and CDR2 is YYNGEE in the germline V gene. V lost 0 bases and J 2 bases, leaving 6 bases between the germline ends. CDR3 loop: CASSVGQGNQPQHF. The DNA for the CDR3 is TGTGCCAGCAGCGTAGGGCAGGGCAATCAGCCCCAGCATTTT.

This clone was observed a handful of times. The chain joins TRBV29-1 to TRBJ1-5; D remains ambiguous. CDR3 length: 13 residues. The germline V and J ends were trimmed by 4 bases and 2 bases, with 9 bases remaining between them. Germline values: CDR1 SQVTM, CDR2 ANQGSEA. Written as DNA, the CDR3 is TGCAGCGTTGGGTCCGGGGGCAATCAGCCCCAGCATTTT. Residues: CSVGSGGNQPQHF.

The chain joins TRBV15 to TRBJ2-7, with no clear D. The germline V gene encodes CDR1 LNHNV and CDR2 YYDKDF (reference sequence). V was shortened by 4 bases and J by 1 base, with 14 bases between the two germline ends. The CDR3 totals 15 residues. The CDR3 region is CATSTDRTRSYEQYF. CDR3 bases: TGTGCCACCAGCACCGACCGGACGCGATCCTACGAGCAGTACTTC.

The CDR3 nucleotides read TGTGCCAGCAGCGATCTGGACAGGAGCTCCTACGAGCAGTACTTC. Its protein product is CASSDLDRSSYEQYF. The J gene is TRBJ2-7, the V gene TRBV7-2, with 7 bases matching TRBD1. Trimming cost V 5 bases and J 0 bases; bases outside gene matches: 7. CDR1 is SGHTA and CDR2 is FQGNSA in the germline V gene. This CDR3 region has 15 residues.

This rearrangement joins TRBV20-1 to TRBJ2-3; D is unclear. This CDR3 has 15 residues. Germline lookup yields CDR1 DFQATT and CDR2 SNEGSKA (reference sequence). V was clipped by 3 bases and J by 0 bases, with 13 bases between them. CDR3 sequence: CSASRSGASTDTQYF. In DNA form, the CDR3 reads TGCAGTGCTAGTCGTAGTGGTGCTAGCACAGATACGCAGTATTTT.